Sequencing of this TCR beta chain was carried out in a study of blood T cell repertoires in COVID-19. Whole-study context: Sources were T cells, B-cell-depleted T cells, or PBMCs; the material itself was cDNA or gDNA.

The table came from immunoSEQ multiplex PCR; TCRdb's copy has only in-frame clones and leaves some out. The repertoire includes 99,000 or so clones, more than 80% of them detected once, and around 10% sits in the top ten. Germline V gives CDR1 SQVTM, CDR2 ANQGSEA. CDR3 length equals 16 residues. J gave up 8 bases and V 6 bases, and 11 bases lay outside the gene matches. The sequencing sample was made of peripheral blood. V and J are TRBV29-1 and TRBJ2-1, with 15 bases aligning to TRBD2. This receptor was obtained from an older woman with acute or convalescent COVID-19. The CDR3 here is CSVSRTSGRAGDEQFF. CDR3 nucleotide sequence: TGCAGCGTGAGCCGGACTAGCGGGAGGGCCGGGGATGAGCAGTTCTTC.